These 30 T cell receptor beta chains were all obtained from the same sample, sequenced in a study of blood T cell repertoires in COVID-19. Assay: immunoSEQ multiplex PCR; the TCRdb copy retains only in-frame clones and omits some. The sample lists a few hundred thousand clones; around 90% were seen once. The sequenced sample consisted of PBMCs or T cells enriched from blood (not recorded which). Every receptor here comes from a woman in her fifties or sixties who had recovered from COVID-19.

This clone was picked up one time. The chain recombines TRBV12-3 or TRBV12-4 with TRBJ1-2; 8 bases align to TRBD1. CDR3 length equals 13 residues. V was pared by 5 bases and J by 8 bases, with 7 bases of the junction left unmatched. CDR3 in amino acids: CASSEDRDGGYTF. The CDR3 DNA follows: TGTGCCAGCAGTGAGGACAGGGACGGGGGCTACACCTTC.

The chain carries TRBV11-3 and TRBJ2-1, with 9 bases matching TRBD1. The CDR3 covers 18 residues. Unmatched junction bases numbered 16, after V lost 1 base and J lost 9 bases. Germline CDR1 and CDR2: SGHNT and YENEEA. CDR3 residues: CASSLGEGQGLVLGEQFF. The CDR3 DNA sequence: TGTGCCAGCAGCTTAGGAGAGGGACAGGGTTTGGTGTTGGGTGAGCAGTTCTTC.

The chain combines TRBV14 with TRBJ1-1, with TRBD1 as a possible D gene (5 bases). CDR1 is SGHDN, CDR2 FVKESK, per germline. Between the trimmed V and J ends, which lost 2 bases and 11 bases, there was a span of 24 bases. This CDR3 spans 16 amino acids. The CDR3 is CASSQRRQRAPLGAFF. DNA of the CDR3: TGTGCCAGCAGCCAACGACGACAGCGGGCGCCCTTGGGGGCTTTCTTT.

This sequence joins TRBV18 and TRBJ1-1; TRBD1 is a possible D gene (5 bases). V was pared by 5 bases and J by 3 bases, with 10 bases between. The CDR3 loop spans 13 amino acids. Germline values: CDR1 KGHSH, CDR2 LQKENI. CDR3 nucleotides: TGTGCCAGCTCAAAGGGGAAGGACACTGAAGCTTTCTTT. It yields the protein CASSKGKDTEAFF.

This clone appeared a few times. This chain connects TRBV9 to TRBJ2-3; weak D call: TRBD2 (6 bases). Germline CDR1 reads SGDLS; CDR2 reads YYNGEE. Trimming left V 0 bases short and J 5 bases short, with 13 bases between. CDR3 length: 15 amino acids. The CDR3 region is CASSVGSGLGDTQYF. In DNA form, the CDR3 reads TGTGCCAGCAGCGTAGGTAGCGGCCTTGGAGATACGCAGTATTTT.

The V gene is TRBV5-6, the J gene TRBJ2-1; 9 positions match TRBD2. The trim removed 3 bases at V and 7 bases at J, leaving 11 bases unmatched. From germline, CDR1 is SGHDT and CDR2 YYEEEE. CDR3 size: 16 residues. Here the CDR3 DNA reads TGTGCCAGCAGCTCCCGTCCTAGCGGGAAAGGAAATGAGCAGTTCTTC. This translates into CASSSRPSGKGNEQFF.

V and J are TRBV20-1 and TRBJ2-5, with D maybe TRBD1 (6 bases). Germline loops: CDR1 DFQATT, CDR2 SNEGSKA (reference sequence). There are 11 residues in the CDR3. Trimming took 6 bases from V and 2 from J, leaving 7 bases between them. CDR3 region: CSAQGQETQYF. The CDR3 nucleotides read TGCAGTGCCCAGGGGCAAGAGACCCAGTACTTC.

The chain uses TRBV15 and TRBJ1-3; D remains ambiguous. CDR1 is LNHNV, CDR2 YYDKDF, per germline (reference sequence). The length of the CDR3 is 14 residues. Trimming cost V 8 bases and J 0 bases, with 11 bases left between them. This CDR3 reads CATAMALSGNTIYF. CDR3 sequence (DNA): TGTGCCACCGCCATGGCCCTCTCTGGAAACACCATATATTTT.

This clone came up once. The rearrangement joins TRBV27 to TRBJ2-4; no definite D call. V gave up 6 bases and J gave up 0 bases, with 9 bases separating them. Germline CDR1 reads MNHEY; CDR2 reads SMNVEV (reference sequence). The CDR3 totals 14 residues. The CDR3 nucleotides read TGTGCCAGCAGCCCGCGGTCAGCCAAAAACATTCAGTACTTC. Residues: CASSPRSAKNIQYF.

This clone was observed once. For the CDR3, the DNA is TGCGCCAGCAGTCCTGGTGGGGCGGGAGGAGCAGATACGCAGTATTTT. Amino acid sequence: CASSPGGAGGADTQYF. The genes are TRBV4-1 and TRBJ2-3, with 8 bases fitting TRBD2. V was pared by 6 bases and J by 4 bases, with 12 bases of the junction left unmatched. There are 16 residues in the CDR3. In germline, CDR1 is MGHRA, CDR2 YSYEKL.

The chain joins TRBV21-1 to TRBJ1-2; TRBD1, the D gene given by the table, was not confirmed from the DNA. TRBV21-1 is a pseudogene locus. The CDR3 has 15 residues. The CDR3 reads CASSTTGQYLYGYTF. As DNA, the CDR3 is TGTGCCAGCAGCACGACGGGACAGTACCTCTATGGCTACACCTTC.

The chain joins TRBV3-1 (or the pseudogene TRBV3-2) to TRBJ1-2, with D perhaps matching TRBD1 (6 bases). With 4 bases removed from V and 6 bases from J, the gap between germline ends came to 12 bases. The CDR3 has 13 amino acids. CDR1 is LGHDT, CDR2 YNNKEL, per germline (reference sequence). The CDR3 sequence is CASSPLGGNGYTF. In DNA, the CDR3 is TGTGCCAGCAGCCCCCTAGGGGGTAATGGCTACACCTTC.

CDR3 amino acids: CASSPRGGGTEAFF. The CDR3 DNA reads TGTGCCAGCAGCCCCCGAGGGGGGGGGACTGAAGCTTTCTTT. V and J are TRBV7-8 and TRBJ1-1, with D tentatively TRBD1 (6 bases). There are 14 residues in the CDR3. Trimming removed 5 bases at V and 5 bases at J, with 15 bases between. CDR1 SGHVS and CDR2 FQNEAQ come from the germline V gene.

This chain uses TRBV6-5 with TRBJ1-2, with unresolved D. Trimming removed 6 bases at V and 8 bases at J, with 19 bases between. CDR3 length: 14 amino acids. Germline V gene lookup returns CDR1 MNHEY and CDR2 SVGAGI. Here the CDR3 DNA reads TGTGCCAGCAGCTCTGGGGAGTCCGGTCGAGGCTACACCTTC. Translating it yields CASSSGESGRGYTF.

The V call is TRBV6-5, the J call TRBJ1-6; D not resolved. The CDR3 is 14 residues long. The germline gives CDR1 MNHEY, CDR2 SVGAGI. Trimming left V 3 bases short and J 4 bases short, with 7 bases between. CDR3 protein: CASSYGLYNSPLHF. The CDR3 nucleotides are TGTGCCAGCAGTTATGGCTTGTATAATTCACCCCTCCACTTT.

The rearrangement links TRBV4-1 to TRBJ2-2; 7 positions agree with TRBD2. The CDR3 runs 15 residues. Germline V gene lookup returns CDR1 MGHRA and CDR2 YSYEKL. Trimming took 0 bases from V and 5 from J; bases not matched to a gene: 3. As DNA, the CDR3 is TGCGCCAGCAGCCAAGATTTTAGCGGGACCGGGGAGCTGTTTTTT. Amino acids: CASSQDFSGTGELFF.

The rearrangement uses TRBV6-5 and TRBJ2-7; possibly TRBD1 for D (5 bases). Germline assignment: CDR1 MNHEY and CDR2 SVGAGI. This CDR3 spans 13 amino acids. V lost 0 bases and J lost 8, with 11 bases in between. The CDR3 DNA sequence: TGTGCCAGCAGTTACTCGGGGCGCCGCCAGCAGTACTTC. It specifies CASSYSGRRQQYF.

The CDR3 nucleotides are TGTGCCACCAGCAGAGATGCAGGACTATATGGCTACACCTTC. Protein: CATSRDAGLYGYTF. V usage is TRBV15 and J usage is TRBJ1-2, with no clear D. Trimming removed 0 bases at V and 5 bases at J, with 10 bases between. CDR3 length: 14 amino acids. The germline gives CDR1 LNHNV, CDR2 YYDKDF (reference sequence).

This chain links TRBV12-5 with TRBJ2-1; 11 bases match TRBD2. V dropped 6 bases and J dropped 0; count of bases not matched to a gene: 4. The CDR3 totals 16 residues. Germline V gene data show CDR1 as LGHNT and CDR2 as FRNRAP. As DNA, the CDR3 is TGTGCTAGTGGGCCCGGGACTAGCGGCTCCTACAATGAGCAGTTCTTC. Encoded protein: CASGPGTSGSYNEQFF.

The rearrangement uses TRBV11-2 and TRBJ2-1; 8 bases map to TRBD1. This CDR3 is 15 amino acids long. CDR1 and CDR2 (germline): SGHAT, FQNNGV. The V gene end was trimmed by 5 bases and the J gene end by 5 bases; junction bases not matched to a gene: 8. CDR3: CASSPRTGMNNEQFF. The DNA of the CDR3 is TGTGCCAGCAGCCCCCGGACAGGGATGAACAATGAGCAGTTCTTC.

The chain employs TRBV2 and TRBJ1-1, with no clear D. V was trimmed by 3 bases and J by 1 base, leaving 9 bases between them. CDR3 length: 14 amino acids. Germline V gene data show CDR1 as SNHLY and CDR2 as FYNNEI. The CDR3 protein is CASSDPGTNTEAFF. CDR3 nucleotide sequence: TGTGCCAGCAGTGATCCGGGAACGAACACTGAAGCTTTCTTT.

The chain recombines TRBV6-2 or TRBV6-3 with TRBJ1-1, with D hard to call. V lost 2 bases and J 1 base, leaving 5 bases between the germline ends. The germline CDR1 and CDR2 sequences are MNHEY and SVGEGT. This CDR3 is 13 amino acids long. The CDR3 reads CASSYLWNTEAFF. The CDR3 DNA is TGTGCCAGCAGTTACCTCTGGAACACTGAAGCTTTCTTT.

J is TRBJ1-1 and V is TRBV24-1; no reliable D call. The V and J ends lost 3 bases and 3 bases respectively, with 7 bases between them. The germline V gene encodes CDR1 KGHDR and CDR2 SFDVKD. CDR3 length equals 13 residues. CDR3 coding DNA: TGTGCCACCAGTGATCTAGAGGACACTGAAGCTTTCTTT. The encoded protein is CATSDLEDTEAFF.

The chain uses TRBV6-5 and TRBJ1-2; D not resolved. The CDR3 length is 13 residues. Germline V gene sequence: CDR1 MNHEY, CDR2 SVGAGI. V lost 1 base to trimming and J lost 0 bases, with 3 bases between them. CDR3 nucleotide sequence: TGTGCCAGCAGTTACTTATCTAACTATGGCTACACCTTC. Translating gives CASSYLSNYGYTF.

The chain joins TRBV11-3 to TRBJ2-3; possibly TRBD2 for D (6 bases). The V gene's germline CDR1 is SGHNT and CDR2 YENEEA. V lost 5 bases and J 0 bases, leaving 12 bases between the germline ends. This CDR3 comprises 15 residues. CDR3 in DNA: TGTGCCAGCAGCCTACATAGCGGTAGCACAGATACGCAGTATTTT. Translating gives CASSLHSGSTDTQYF.

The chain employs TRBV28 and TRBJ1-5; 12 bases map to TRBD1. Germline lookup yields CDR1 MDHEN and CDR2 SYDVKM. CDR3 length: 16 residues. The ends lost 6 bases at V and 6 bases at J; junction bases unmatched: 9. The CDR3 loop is CASSPRDRGLSQPQHF. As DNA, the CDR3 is TGTGCCAGCAGCCCAAGGGACAGGGGGCTTAGTCAGCCCCAGCATTTT.

The CDR3: CATSEGGVTGRENEQFF. In DNA form, the CDR3 reads TGTGCCACCAGTGAGGGCGGGGTGACGGGAAGGGAGAATGAGCAGTTCTTC. This sequence joins TRBV24-1 and TRBJ2-1; tentative D call: TRBD2 (6 bases). This CDR3 spans 17 amino acids. The V gene's germline CDR1 is KGHDR and CDR2 SFDVKD. V lost 4 bases and J 7 bases, leaving 22 bases between the germline ends.

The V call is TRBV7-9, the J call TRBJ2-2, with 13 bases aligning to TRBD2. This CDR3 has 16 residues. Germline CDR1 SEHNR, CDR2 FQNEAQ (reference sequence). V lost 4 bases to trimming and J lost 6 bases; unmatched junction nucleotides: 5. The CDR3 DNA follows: TGTGCCAGCAGCTCAGGACTAGCGGGAGTTCCCGGGGAGCTGTTTTTT. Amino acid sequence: CASSSGLAGVPGELFF.

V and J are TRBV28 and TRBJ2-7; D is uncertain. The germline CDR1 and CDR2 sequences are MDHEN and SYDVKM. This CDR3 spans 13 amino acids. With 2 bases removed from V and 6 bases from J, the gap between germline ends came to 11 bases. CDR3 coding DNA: TGTGCCAGCAGTTTACCGGTACGTCTCGAGCAGTACTTC. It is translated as CASSLPVRLEQYF.

The CDR3 here is CASSVGEGASGNEQFF. The CDR3 DNA is TGTGCCAGCAGCGTAGGAGAGGGGGCATCGGGCAATGAGCAGTTCTTC. V usage is TRBV9 and J usage is TRBJ2-1; TRBD1 agrees at 7 bases. V shed 0 bases, J shed 6 bases, and the junction held 9 bases outside the gene matches. Germline-derived CDR1 and CDR2 are SGDLS and YYNGEE. The CDR3 consists of 16 residues.